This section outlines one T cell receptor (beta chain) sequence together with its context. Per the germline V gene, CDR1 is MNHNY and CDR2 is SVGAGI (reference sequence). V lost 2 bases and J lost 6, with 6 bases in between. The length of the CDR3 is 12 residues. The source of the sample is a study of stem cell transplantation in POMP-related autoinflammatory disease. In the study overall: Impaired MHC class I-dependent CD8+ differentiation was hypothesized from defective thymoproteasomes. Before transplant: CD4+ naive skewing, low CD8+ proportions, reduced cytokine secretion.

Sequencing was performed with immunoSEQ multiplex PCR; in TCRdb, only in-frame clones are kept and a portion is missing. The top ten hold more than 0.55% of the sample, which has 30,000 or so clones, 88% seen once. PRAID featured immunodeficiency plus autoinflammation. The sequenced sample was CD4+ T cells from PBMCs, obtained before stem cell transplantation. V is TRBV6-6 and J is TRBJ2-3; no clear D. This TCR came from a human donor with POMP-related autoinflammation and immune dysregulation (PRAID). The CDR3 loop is CASSYPSDTQYF. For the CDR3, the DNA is TGTGCCAGCAGTTACCCAAGTGATACGCAGTATTTT.